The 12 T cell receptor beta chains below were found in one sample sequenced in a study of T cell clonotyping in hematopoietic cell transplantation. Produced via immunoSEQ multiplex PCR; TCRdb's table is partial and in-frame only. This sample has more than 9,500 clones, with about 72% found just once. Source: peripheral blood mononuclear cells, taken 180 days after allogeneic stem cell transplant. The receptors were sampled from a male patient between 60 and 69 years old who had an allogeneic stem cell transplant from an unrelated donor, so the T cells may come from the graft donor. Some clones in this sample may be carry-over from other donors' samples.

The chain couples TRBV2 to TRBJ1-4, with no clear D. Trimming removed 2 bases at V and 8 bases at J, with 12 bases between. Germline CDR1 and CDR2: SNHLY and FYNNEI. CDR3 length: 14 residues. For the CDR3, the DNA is TGTGCCAGCAGTGAACTGAGCCGGGTCGAAAAACTGTTTTTT. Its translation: CASSELSRVEKLFF.

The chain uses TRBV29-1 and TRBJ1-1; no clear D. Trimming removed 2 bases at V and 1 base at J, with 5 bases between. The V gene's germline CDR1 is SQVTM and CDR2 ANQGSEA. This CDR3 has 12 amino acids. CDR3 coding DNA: TGCAGCGTTGAACCAGGGAACACTGAAGCTTTCTTT. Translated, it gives CSVEPGNTEAFF. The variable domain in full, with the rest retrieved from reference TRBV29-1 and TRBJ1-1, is SAVISQKPSRDICQRGTSLTIQCQVDSQVTMMFWYRQQPGQSLTLIATANQGSEATYESGFVIDKFPISRPNLTFSTLTVSNMSPEDSSIYLCSVEPGNTEAFFGQGTRLTVV.

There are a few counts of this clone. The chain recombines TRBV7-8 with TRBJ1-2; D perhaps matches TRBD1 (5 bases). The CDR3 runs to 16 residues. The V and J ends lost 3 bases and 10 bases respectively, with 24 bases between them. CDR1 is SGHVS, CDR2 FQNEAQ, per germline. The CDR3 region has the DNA TGTGCCAGCAGCTTGGGGGACGGAGGTCTTAATAATCTCTACACCTTC. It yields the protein CASSLGDGGLNNLYTF.

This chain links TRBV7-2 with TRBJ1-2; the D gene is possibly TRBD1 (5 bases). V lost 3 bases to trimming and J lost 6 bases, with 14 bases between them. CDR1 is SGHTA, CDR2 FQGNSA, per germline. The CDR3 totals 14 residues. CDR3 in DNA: TGTGCCAGCAGCTTGGGCCCAGGGAAACATGGCTACACCTTC. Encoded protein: CASSLGPGKHGYTF.

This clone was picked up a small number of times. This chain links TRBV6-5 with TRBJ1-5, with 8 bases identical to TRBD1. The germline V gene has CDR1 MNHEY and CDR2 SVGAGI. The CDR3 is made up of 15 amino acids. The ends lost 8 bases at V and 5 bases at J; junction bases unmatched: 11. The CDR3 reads CASRPAGGLYQPQHF. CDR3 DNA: TGTGCCAGCCGACCCGCAGGGGGCTTATATCAGCCCCAGCATTTT.

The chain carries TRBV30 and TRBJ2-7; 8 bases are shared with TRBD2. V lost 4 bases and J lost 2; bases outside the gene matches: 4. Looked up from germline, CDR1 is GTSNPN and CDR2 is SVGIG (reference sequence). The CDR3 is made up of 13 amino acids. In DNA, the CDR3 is TGTGCCTGGACCTTAGCGGGGACCTACGAGCAGTACTTC. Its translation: CAWTLAGTYEQYF.

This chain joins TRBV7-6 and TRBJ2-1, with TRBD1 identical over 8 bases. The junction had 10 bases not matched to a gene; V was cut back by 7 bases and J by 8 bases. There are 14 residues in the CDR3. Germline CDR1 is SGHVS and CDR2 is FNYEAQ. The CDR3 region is CASTRTGKVDEQFF. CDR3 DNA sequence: TGTGCCAGCACCCGGACAGGGAAAGTCGATGAGCAGTTCTTC.

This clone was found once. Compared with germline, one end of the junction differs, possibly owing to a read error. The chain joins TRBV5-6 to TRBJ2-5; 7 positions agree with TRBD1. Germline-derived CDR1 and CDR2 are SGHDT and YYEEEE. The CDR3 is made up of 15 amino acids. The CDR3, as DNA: TGTGCCGGCAGCTTGGTGGCAGGGGGTCGAGAGACCCAGTACTTC. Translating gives CAGSLVAGGRETQYF.

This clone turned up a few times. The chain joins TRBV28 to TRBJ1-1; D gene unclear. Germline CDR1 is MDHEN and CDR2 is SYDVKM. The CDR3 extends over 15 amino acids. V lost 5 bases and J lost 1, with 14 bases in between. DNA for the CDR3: TGTGCCAGCAGTACACCGGGATATACGAACACTGAAGCTTTCTTT. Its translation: CASSTPGYTNTEAFF.

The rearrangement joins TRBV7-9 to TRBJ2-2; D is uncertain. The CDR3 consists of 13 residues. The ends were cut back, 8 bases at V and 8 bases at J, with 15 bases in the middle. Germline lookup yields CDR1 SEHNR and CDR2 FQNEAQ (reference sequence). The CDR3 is CASFEWGAGELFF. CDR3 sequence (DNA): TGTGCCAGCTTCGAATGGGGTGCTGGGGAGCTGTTTTTT. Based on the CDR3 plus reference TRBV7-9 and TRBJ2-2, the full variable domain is DTGVSQNPRHKITKRGQNVTFRCDPISEHNRLYWYRQTLGQGPEFLTYFQNEAQLEKSRLLSDRFSAERPKGSFSTLEIQRTEQGDSAMYLCASFEWGAGELFFGEGSRLTVL.

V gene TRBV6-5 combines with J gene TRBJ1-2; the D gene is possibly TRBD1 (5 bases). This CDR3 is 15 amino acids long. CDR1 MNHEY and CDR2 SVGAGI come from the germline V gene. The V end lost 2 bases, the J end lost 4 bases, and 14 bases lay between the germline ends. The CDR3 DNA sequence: TGTGCCAGCAGTTACACCCTTAACAGGCTCTATGGCTACACCTTC. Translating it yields CASSYTLNRLYGYTF.

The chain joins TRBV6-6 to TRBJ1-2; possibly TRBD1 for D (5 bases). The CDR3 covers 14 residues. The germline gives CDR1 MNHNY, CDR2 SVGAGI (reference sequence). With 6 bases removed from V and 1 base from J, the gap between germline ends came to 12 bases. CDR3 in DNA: TGTGCCAGCAGCCGGACAAGCAATAACTATGGCTACACCTTC. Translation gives CASSRTSNNYGYTF.